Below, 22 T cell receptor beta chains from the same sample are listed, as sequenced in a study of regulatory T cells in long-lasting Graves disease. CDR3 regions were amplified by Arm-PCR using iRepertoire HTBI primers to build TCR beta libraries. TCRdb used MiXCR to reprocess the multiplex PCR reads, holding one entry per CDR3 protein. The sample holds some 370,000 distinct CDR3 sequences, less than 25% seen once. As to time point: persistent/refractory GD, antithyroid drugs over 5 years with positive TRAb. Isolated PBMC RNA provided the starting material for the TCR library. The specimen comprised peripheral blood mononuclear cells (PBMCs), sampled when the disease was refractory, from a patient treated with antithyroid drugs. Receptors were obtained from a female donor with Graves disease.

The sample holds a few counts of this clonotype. The CDR3 DNA follows: TGTGCCTGGAGTGGAAAAGGGGGCTGGCAGCCCCAGCATTTT. Amino acids: CAWSGKGGWQPQHF. This chain joins TRBV30 and TRBJ1-5; 7 nucleotides line up with TRBD1. V lost 1 base to trimming and J lost 7 bases; unmatched junction nucleotides: 7. Germline-derived CDR1 and CDR2 are GTSNPN and SVGIG (reference sequence). The CDR3 runs to 14 residues. The entire variable domain, with the rest obtained from reference TRBV30 and TRBJ1-5, is as follows: SQTIHQWPATLVQPVGSPLSLECTVEGTSNPNLYWYRQAAGRGLQLLFYSVGIGQISSEVPQNLSASRPQDRQFILSSKKLLLSDSGFYLCAWSGKGGWQPQHFGDGTRLSIL.

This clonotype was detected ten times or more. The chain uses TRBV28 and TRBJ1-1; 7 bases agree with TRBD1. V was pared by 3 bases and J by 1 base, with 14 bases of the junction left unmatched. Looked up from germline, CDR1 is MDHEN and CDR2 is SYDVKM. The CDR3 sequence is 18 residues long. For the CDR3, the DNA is TGTGCCAGCAGTTTCAACCTGCGCTGGGACAGAGAGAACACTGAAGCTTTCTTT. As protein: CASSFNLRWDRENTEAFF. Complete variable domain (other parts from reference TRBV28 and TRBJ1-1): DVKVTQSSRYLVKRTGEKVFLECVQDMDHENMFWYRQDPGLGLRLIYFSYDVKMKEKGDIPEGYSVSREKKERFSLILESASTNQTSMYLCASSFNLRWDRENTEAFFGQGTRLTVV.

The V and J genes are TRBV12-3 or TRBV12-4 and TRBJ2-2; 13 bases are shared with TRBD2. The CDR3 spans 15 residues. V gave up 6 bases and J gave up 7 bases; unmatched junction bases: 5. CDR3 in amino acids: CASSWTSGSGGELFF. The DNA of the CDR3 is TGTGCCAGCAGCTGGACTAGCGGGAGCGGCGGGGAGCTGTTTTTT.

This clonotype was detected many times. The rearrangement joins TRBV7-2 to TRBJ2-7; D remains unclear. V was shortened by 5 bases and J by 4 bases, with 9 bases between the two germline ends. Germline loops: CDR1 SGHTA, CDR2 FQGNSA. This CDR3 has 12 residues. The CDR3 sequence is CASSVTDYEQYF. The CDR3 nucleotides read TGTGCCAGCAGCGTCACAGATTACGAGCAGTACTTC. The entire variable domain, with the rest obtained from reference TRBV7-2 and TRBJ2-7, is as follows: GAGVSQSPSNKVTEKGKDVELRCDPISGHTALYWYRQSLGQGLEFLIYFQGNSAPDKSGLPSDRFSAERTGGSVSTLTIQRTQQEDSAVYLCASSVTDYEQYFGPGTRLTVT.

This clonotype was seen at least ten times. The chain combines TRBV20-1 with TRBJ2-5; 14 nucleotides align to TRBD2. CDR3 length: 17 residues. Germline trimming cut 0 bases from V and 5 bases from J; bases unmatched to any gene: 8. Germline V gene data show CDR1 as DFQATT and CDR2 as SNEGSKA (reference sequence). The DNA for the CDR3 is TGCAGTGCTAGAGATCCCGGGACTAGCGGGAGTGTGGAGACCCAGTACTTC. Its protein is CSARDPGTSGSVETQYF.

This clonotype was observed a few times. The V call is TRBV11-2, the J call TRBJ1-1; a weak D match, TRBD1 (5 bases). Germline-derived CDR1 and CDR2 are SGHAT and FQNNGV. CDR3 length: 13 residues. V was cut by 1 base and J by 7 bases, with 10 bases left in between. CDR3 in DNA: TGTGCCAGCAGCTTAGGCTGGGGCAGTGAAGCTTTCTTT. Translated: CASSLGWGSEAFF.

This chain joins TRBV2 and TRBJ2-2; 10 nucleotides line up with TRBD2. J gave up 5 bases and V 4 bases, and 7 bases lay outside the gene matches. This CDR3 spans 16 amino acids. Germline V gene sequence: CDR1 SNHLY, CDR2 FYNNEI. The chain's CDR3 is CASSVGASGRTGELFF. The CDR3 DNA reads TGTGCCAGCAGTGTCGGGGCTAGCGGGAGAACCGGGGAGCTGTTTTTT.

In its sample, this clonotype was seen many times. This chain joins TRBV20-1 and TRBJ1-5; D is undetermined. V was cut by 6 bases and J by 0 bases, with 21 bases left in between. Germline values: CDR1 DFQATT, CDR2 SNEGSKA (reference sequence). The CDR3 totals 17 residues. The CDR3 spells CSASEVNGIDSNQPQHF. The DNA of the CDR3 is TGCAGTGCGAGTGAAGTTAACGGGATCGATAGCAATCAGCCCCAGCATTTT.

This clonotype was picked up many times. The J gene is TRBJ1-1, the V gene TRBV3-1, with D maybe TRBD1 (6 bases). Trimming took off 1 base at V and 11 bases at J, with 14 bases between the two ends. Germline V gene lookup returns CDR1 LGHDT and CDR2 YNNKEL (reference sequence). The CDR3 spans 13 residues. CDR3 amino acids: CASSQVTDRYAFF. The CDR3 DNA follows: TGTGCCAGCAGCCAAGTTACCGACAGGTATGCTTTCTTT.

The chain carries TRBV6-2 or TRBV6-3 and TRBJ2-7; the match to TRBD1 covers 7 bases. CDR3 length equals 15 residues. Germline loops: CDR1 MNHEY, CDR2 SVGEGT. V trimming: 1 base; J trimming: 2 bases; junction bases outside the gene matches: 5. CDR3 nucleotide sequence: TGTGCCAGCAGTTACTTGAGGGACAGCACCTACGAGCAGTACTTC. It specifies CASSYLRDSTYEQYF.

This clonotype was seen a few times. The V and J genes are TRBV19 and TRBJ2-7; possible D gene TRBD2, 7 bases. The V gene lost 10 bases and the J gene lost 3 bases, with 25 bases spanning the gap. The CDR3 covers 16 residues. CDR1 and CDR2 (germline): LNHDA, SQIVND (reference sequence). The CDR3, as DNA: TGTGCCACCGCGGATAGGGGGGGCCCTACCTACTACGAGCAGTACTTC. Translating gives CATADRGGPTYYEQYF. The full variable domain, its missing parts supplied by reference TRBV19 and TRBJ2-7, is DGGITQSPKYLFRKEGQNVTLSCEQNLNHDAMYWYRQDPGQGLRLIYYSQIVNDFQKGDIAEGYSVSREKKESFPLTVTSAQKNPTAFYLCATADRGGPTYYEQYFGPGTRLTVT.

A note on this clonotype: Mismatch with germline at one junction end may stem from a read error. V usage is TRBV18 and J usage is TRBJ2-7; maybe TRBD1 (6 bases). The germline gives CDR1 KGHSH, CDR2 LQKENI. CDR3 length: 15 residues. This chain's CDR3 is CASSPQGVGSDEQYF. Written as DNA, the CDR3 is TGTGCCAGCTCGCCACAGGGTGTCGGTTCTGACGAGCAGTACTTC.

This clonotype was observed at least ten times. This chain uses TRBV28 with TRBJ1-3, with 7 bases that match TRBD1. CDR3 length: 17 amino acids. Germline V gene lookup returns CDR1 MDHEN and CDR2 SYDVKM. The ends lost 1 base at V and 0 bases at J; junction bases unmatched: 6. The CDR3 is CASSLSKQGISGNTIYF. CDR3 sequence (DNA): TGTGCCAGCAGTTTATCTAAACAGGGGATCTCTGGAAACACCATATATTTT.

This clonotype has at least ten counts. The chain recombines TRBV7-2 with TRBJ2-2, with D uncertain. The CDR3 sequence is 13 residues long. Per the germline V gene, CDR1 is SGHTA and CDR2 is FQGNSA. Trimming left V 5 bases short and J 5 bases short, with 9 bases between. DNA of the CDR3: TGTGCCAGCAGCCAAAGCCTAACCGGGGAGCTGTTTTTT. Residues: CASSQSLTGELFF.

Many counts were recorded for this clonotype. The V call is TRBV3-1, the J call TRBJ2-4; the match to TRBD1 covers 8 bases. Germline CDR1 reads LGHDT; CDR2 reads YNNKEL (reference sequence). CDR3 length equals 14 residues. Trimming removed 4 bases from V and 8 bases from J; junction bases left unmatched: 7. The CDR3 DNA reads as TGTGCCAGCAGCCCGCGGACAGGGATTGACATTCAGTACTTC. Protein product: CASSPRTGIDIQYF. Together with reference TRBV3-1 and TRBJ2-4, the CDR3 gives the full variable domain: DTAVSQTPKYLVTQMGNDKSIKCEQNLGHDTMYWYKQDSKKFLKIMFSYNNKELIINETVPNRFSPKSPDKAHLNLHINSLELGDSAVYFCASSPRTGIDIQYFGAGTRLSVL.

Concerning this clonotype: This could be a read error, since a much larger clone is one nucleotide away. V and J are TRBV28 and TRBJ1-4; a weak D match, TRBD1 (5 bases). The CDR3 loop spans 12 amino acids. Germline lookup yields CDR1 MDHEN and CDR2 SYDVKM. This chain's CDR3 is CASKGNNEKLVF. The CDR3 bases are TGTGCCAGCAAGGGGAATAATGAAAAACTGGTTTTT.

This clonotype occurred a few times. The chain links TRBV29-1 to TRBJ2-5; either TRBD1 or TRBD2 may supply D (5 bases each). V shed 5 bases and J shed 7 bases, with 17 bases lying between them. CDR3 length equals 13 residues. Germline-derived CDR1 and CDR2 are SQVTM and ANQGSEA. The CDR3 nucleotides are TGCAGCGTTAATTCGGTGGGGGAAGGGACCCAGTACTTC. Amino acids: CSVNSVGEGTQYF. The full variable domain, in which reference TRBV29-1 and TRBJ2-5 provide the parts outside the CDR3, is SAVISQKPSRDICQRGTSLTIQCQVDSQVTMMFWYRQQPGQSLTLIATANQGSEATYESGFVIDKFPISRPNLTFSTLTVSNMSPEDSSIYLCSVNSVGEGTQYFGPGTRLLVL.

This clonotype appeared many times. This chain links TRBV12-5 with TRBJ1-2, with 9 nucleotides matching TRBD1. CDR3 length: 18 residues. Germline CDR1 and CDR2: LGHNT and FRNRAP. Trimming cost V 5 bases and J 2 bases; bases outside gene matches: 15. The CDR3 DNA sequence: TGTGCTAGTGGTCCCATGGACAGGGGCGTTGGGCCCAACTATGGCTACACCTTC. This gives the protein CASGPMDRGVGPNYGYTF.

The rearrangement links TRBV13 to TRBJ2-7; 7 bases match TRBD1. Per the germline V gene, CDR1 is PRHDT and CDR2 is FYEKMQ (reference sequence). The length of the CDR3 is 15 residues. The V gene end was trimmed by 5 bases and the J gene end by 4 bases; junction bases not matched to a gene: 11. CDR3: CASSPMDRPPYEQYF. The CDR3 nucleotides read TGTGCCAGCAGCCCAATGGACAGGCCGCCTTACGAGCAGTACTTC.

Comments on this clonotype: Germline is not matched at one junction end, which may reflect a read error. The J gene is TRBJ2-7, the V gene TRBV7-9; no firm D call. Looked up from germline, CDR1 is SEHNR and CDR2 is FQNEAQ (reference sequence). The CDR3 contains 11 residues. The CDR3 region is CASSLGPSWDF. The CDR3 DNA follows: TGTGCCAGCAGCTTAGGACCTAGTTGGGACTTC.

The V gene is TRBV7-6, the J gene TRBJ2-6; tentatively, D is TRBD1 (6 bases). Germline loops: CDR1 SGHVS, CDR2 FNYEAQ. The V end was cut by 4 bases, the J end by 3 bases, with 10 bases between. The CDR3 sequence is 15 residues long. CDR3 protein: CASSSPGVGANVLTF. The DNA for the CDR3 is TGTGCCAGCAGCTCCCCAGGGGTTGGGGCCAACGTCCTGACTTTC. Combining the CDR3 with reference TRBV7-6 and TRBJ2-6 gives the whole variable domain GAGVSQSPRYKVTKRGQDVALRCDPISGHVSLYWYRQALGQGPEFLTYFNYEAQQDKSGLPNDRFSAERPEGSISTLTIQRTEQRDSAMYRCASSSPGVGANVLTFGAGSRLTVL.

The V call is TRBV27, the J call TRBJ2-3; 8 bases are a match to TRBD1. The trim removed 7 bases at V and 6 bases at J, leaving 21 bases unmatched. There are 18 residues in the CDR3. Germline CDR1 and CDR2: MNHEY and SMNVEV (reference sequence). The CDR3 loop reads CASTPPPLAGTGLDTQYF. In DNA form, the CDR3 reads TGTGCCAGCACTCCTCCACCTCTGGCCGGGACAGGTCTCGATACGCAGTATTTT.